This T cell receptor beta chain is drawn from a study of T-cell reconstitution after alpha-beta-depleted transplantation in children. Unique molecular identifiers were incorporated when the TCRbeta library was constructed. From the PCR reads, TCRdb called clonotypes with MiXCR, one entry per CDR3 protein. The table shows about 500,000 distinct CDR3 sequences, with approximately 29% occurring only once. Germline assignment: CDR1 DFQATT and CDR2 SNEGSKA (reference sequence). With 6 bases removed from V and 7 bases from J, the gap between germline ends came to 9 bases. The CDR3 is made up of 10 amino acids.

The chain couples TRBV20-1 to TRBJ2-5; D gene ambiguous. The material sequenced was PBMCs from the stem cell graft donor, taken from the stem cell graft. This receptor was identified in a human donor who donated a stem cell graft to a child with aplastic anemia. CDR3 loop: CSAITRTQYF. CDR3 DNA: TGCAGTGCCATTACCAGGACCCAGTACTTC.